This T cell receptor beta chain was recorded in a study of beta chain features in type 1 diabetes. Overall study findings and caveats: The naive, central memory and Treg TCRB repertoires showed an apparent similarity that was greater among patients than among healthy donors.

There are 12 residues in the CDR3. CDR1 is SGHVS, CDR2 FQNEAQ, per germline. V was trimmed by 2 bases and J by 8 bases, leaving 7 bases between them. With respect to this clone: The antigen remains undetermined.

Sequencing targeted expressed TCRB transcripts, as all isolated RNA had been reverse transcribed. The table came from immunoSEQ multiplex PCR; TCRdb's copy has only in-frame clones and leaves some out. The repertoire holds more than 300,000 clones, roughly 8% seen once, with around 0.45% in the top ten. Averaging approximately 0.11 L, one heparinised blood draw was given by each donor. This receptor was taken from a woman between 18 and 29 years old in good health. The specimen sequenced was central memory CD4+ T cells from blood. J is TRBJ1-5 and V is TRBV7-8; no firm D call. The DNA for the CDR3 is TGTGCCAGCAGCTTAATTAGGGAGCCCCAGCATTTT. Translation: CASSLIREPQHF.